This T cell receptor (beta chain) stems from a study of blood T cells in healthy people across ages. Study background: When template switching was applied, about one barcoded beta molecule was captured per two T cells.

Note on this clonotype: Its antigen is unidentified.

Study observations and caveats: A roughly linear fall in TCR beta diversity per million T cells was seen with increasing age. PBMC samples, being unsorted, prevented any conclusive comparison of naive and antigen-experienced cells.

J was trimmed by 14 bases and V by 5 bases; bases with no gene match: 12. There are 12 residues in the CDR3. CDR1 DFQATT and CDR2 SNEGSKA come from the germline V gene (reference sequence). For the second PCR, which ran for roughly 7 to 11 cycles, a sample-barcoded 5' primer and a J-beta primer mix were used. Samples each returned at least 2.5 million CDR3-containing paired-end reads. Using its own MiXCR run on the 5' RACE reads, TCRdb lists one record per CDR3 protein. The profile shows some 1.6 million distinct CDR3 sequences, roughly 32% of them singletons. The chain links TRBV20-1 to TRBJ2-1; TRBD2 matches at 7 bases. The clonotype was recovered from a woman aged 25 to 39 in good health. Sequences were obtained from blood. The CDR3 nucleotides are TGCAGTGCTTGGGCTGGAAAAGCGGGAAAGTTCTTC. As protein: CSAWAGKAGKFF.